The 17 T cell receptor beta chains below all came from one sample that was sequenced in a study of blood T cell repertoires in COVID-19 (TCRdb year 2020). Receptors were amplified or captured by the immunoSEQ multiplex PCR assay. In its TCRdb copy, this immuneACCESS table keeps in-frame sequences only and misses some clones. Where compared with another copy, unresolved V genes explain less than half of these, and the others have no known cause. The sample profile shows over 150,000 clones; roughly 86% of them were found once. Of the sample, around 0.5% falls within the top ten clones. Sequencing was done on a sample of peripheral blood. These receptor sequences come from a man aged 55 to 70 with COVID-19, enrolled during active disease.

This clone was counted only a few times. This rearrangement joins TRBV6-2 or TRBV6-3 to TRBJ2-7; 9 bases agree with TRBD1. CDR1 and CDR2 from the germline V gene are MNHEY and SVGEGT. The CDR3 consists of 14 residues. The junction had 6 bases not matched to a gene; V was cut back by 4 bases and J by 5 bases. CDR3 in DNA: TGTGCCAGCAGTTTCCGGGACAGGGTTAACGAGCAGTACTTC. This gives the protein CASSFRDRVNEQYF.

The rearrangement links TRBV4-2 to TRBJ2-2; possibly TRBD2 for D (6 bases). Germline V gene sequence: CDR1 LGHNA, CDR2 YNFKEQ. CDR3 length: 15 residues. The germline V and J ends were trimmed by 2 bases and 0 bases, with 7 bases remaining between them. The CDR3 loop is CASSQLAANTGELFF. The CDR3 DNA follows: TGTGCCAGCAGCCAATTAGCGGCGAACACCGGGGAGCTGTTTTTT.

The chain is built from TRBV2 and TRBJ2-1; 12 bases align to TRBD2. The germline V gene has CDR1 SNHLY and CDR2 FYNNEI. CDR3 length equals 15 residues. V dropped 6 bases and J dropped 5; count of bases not matched to a gene: 5. CDR3 bases: TGTGCCAGCAGGGTACTAGCGGGAGGCAACAATGAGCAGTTCTTC. It translates to CASRVLAGGNNEQFF.

The V call is TRBV25-1, the J call TRBJ1-2; D possibly corresponds to TRBD1 (5 bases). The ends were cut back, 2 bases at V and 4 bases at J, with 8 bases in the middle. The germline V gene has CDR1 MGHDK and CDR2 SYGVNS. This CDR3 region has 13 residues. CDR3 amino acids: CASSEKTVYGYTF. CDR3 DNA sequence: TGTGCCAGCAGTGAAAAGACAGTCTATGGCTACACCTTC.

The CDR3 loop reads CASSQGANTGELFF. As DNA, the CDR3 is TGTGCCAGCAGTCAAGGGGCGAACACCGGGGAGCTGTTTTTT. The rearrangement links TRBV27 to TRBJ2-2; D might be TRBD1 (5 bases). The CDR3 is 14 amino acids. V lost 5 bases to trimming and J lost 0 bases, with 7 bases between them. Germline-derived CDR1 and CDR2 are MNHEY and SMNVEV (reference sequence).

The chain uses TRBV24-1 and TRBJ2-1, with 7 bases lining up with TRBD2. The CDR3 sequence is 17 residues long. V dropped 3 bases and J dropped 4; count of bases not matched to a gene: 11. The V gene's germline CDR1 is KGHDR and CDR2 SFDVKD. CDR3 residues: CATSDSMLAASYNEQFF. The CDR3 coding sequence is TGTGCCACCAGTGATAGTATGCTAGCGGCTTCATACAATGAGCAGTTCTTC.

This chain connects TRBV5-8 to TRBJ1-1; 11 nucleotides align to TRBD1. The CDR3 is made up of 16 amino acids. In germline, CDR1 is SGHTS, CDR2 YDEGEE. J was trimmed by 7 bases and V by 7 bases; bases with no gene match: 15. DNA of the CDR3: TGTGCCAGCCGCAGAGGGACAGGGGGATCGCAGGGTGAAGCTTTCTTT. Protein: CASRRGTGGSQGEAFF. The complete variable domain, with remaining parts taken from reference TRBV5-8 and TRBJ1-1, reads EAGVTQSPTHLIKTRGQQATLRCSPISGHTSVYWYQQALGLGLQFLLWYDEGEERNRGNFPPRFSGRQFPNYSSELNVNALELEDSALYLCASRRGTGGSQGEAFFGQGTRLTVV.

V is TRBV6-2 or TRBV6-3 and J is TRBJ1-6; 7 bases fit TRBD1. This CDR3 region has 16 residues. CDR1 and CDR2 (germline): MNHEY, SVGEGT. J lost 8 bases, V lost 2 bases, and 9 bases had no gene match. CDR3 region: CASSYPGQLNYSPLHF. The CDR3 DNA reads as TGTGCCAGCAGTTACCCGGGACAGTTGAATTATTCACCCCTCCACTTT.

CDR3 in amino acids: CASSPQTGSRAQHF. In DNA form, the CDR3 reads TGTGCCAGCAGTCCACAGACAGGCAGTCGGGCCCAGCATTTT. V and J are TRBV28 and TRBJ1-5, with a possible D match to TRBD1 (6 bases). Trimming pared 5 bases from V and 11 bases from J, leaving 19 bases between. The CDR3 runs 14 residues. Germline CDR1 reads MDHEN; CDR2 reads SYDVKM.

The CDR3 DNA reads as TGCAGCGTTTGGGGCCGATCTCAGGGGAACTATGGCTACACCTTC. Protein sequence: CSVWGRSQGNYGYTF. This chain uses TRBV29-1 with TRBJ1-2; D may be TRBD1 (6 bases). V was shortened by 5 bases and J by 2 bases, with 18 bases between the two germline ends. Germline-derived CDR1 and CDR2 are SQVTM and ANQGSEA. The CDR3 consists of 15 residues.

The chain recombines TRBV6-1 with TRBJ2-7, with D perhaps matching TRBD1 (6 bases). The germline V gene has CDR1 MNHNS and CDR2 SASEGT. V lost 0 bases and J 0 bases, leaving 9 bases between the germline ends. CDR3 length equals 15 residues. The CDR3 DNA sequence: TGTGCCAGCAGTGAAGCTGGACAGTCCTCCTACGAGCAGTACTTC. Amino acid sequence: CASSEAGQSSYEQYF.

The V and J genes are TRBV29-1 and TRBJ2-3; no clear D gene. Between the trimmed V and J ends, which lost 4 bases and 0 bases, there was a span of 5 bases. Germline lookup yields CDR1 SQVTM and CDR2 ANQGSEA. CDR3 length: 12 residues. The CDR3 DNA is TGCAGCGTTGTAATTAGCACAGATACGCAGTATTTT. Translating gives CSVVISTDTQYF.

J is TRBJ1-3 and V is TRBV5-8; a weak D match, TRBD1 (5 bases). The CDR3 loop spans 15 amino acids. Germline CDR1 is SGHTS and CDR2 is YDEGEE. V was trimmed by 2 bases and J by 0 bases, leaving 9 bases between them. The CDR3 is CASSFDRRSGNTIYF. CDR3 nucleotide sequence: TGTGCCAGCAGCTTTGACAGACGCTCTGGAAACACCATATATTTT.

This clone was observed a few times. The chain uses TRBV5-1 and TRBJ2-7; D may be TRBD1 (6 bases). The CDR3 length is 13 residues. Germline V gene lookup returns CDR1 SGHRS and CDR2 YFSETQ. Deletions cut 6 bases from V and 0 bases from J, with 10 bases between. In DNA form, the CDR3 reads TGCGCCAGCAAAGGGGACAACTCCTACGAGCAGTACTTC. Its protein product is CASKGDNSYEQYF.

This chain connects TRBV7-2 to TRBJ1-2; unclear D gene. In germline, CDR1 is SGHTA, CDR2 FQGNSA. The V end was cut by 3 bases, the J end by 6 bases, with 8 bases between. CDR3 length equals 12 residues. CDR3 sequence reads: CASSFRTDGYTF. DNA of the CDR3: TGTGCCAGCAGCTTCCGAACTGATGGCTACACCTTC. Supplemented by reference TRBV7-2 and TRBJ1-2, the full variable domain reads GAGVSQSPSNKVTEKGKDVELRCDPISGHTALYWYRQSLGQGLEFLIYFQGNSAPDKSGLPSDRFSAERTGGSVSTLTIQRTQQEDSAVYLCASSFRTDGYTFGSGTRLTVV.

The rearrangement uses TRBV28 and TRBJ2-1; no definite D call. This CDR3 is built from 12 residues. The germline V and J ends were trimmed by 6 bases and 6 bases, with 9 bases remaining between them. The germline V gene encodes CDR1 MDHEN and CDR2 SYDVKM. The CDR3 protein is CASRERINEQFF. Written as DNA, the CDR3 is TGTGCCAGCAGAGAGAGGATCAATGAGCAGTTCTTC.

The genes are TRBV28 and TRBJ1-1, with D perhaps matching TRBD1 (6 bases). The CDR3 is made up of 13 amino acids. From germline, CDR1 is MDHEN and CDR2 SYDVKM. The ends were cut back, 2 bases at V and 10 bases at J, with 14 bases in the middle. The CDR3 nucleotides read TGTGCCAGCAGTTTAGCGCTGGGGGCGGGAGCTTTCTTT. Amino acid sequence: CASSLALGAGAFF.